Shown below are 8 T cell receptor beta chains from a single sample sequenced in a study of blood T cell repertoires in COVID-19. The table came from immunoSEQ multiplex PCR; TCRdb's copy has only in-frame clones and leaves some out. The sample yields under 200,000 clones, over 70% seen once. The sample consisted of PBMCs or T cells enriched from blood (not recorded which). The receptors were gathered from a woman aged 40 to 50 with acute COVID-19.

The J gene is TRBJ1-3, the V gene TRBV7-9; D may be TRBD1 (6 bases). V was clipped by 4 bases and J by 0 bases, with 10 bases between them. Germline V gene lookup returns CDR1 SEHNR and CDR2 FQNEAQ (reference sequence). The CDR3 has 15 amino acids. CDR3 DNA sequence: TGTGCCAGCAGCTCCACAGGGTTCTCTGGAAACACCATATATTTT. This codes for CASSSTGFSGNTIYF.

This chain uses TRBV5-1 with TRBJ2-3, with TRBD2 identical over 12 bases. CDR1 is SGHRS, CDR2 YFSETQ, per germline. This CDR3 has 18 amino acids. The junction had 15 bases not matched to a gene; V was cut back by 4 bases and J by 6 bases. CDR3 sequence (DNA): TGCGCCAGCAGCCCACAGCCGGGACTAGCGGGTGTTCCCGATACGCAGTATTTT. This sequence encodes CASSPQPGLAGVPDTQYF.

The V and J genes are TRBV9 and TRBJ1-6; D is unresolved. This CDR3 comprises 15 residues. Trimming took off 7 bases at V and 0 bases at J, with 11 bases between the two ends. From germline, CDR1 is SGDLS and CDR2 YYNGEE. The CDR3 nucleotides are TGTGCCAGCGGTGCGGAGAGCTCCTATAATTCACCCCTCCACTTT. It codes for CASGAESSYNSPLHF.

This clone was counted a few times. The rearrangement links TRBV20-1 to TRBJ1-2, with D hard to call. The V end lost 5 bases, the J end lost 8 bases, and 12 bases lay between the germline ends. CDR3 length: 11 amino acids. Germline CDR1 DFQATT, CDR2 SNEGSKA (reference sequence). The CDR3 coding sequence is TGCAGTGCTCGGGGAAGCAGCGGCTACACCTTC. Translating it yields CSARGSSGYTF.

This clone was found a few times. The rearrangement links TRBV5-1 to TRBJ2-2, with unresolved D. The CDR3 has 16 amino acids. Trimming shortened V by 1 base and J by 3 bases, and 13 bases separated the two germline ends. Per germline, CDR1 SGHRS and CDR2 YFSETQ. CDR3 coding DNA: TGCGCCAGCAGCTTGTCGTCGCCTCGAGACACCGGGGAGCTGTTTTTT. Translating it yields CASSLSSPRDTGELFF.

The V gene is TRBV12-3 or TRBV12-4, the J gene TRBJ1-1, with TRBD1 as a possible D gene (5 bases). CDR3 length: 13 amino acids. The V and J ends lost 6 bases and 0 bases respectively, with 8 bases between them. The DNA of the CDR3 is TGTGCCAGCAGGGGACTTATGAACACTGAAGCTTTCTTT. This encodes CASRGLMNTEAFF.

The chain recombines TRBV27 with TRBJ2-1, with a tentative D call TRBD2 (7 bases). The V gene's germline CDR1 is MNHEY and CDR2 SMNVEV (reference sequence). The CDR3 length is 15 residues. Between the trimmed V and J ends, which lost 1 base and 7 bases, there was a span of 14 bases. The CDR3 DNA is TGTGCCAGCAGTTTATTGGGGGGAGGGGGGAATGAGCAGTTCTTC. Translating it yields CASSLLGGGGNEQFF.

The chain uses TRBV7-8 and TRBJ2-3; 9 nucleotides align to TRBD2. The CDR3 covers 18 residues. The trim removed 2 bases at V and 2 bases at J, leaving 11 bases unmatched. Germline V lookup: CDR1 SGHVS, CDR2 FQNEAQ. The DNA of the CDR3 is TGTGCCAGCAGCTTACCCCCGTTAGCGGGAGCGCACACAGATACGCAGTATTTT. As protein: CASSLPPLAGAHTDTQYF.